The 24 T cell receptor beta chains listed next were all sequenced from one sample in a study of shared clonotypes between healthy human individuals. Repertoires were generated with immunoSEQ multiplex PCR, while TCRdb's copy carries only in-frame clones and drops some. The sample lists over 1.4 million clones, approximately 96% occurring once. What was sequenced was naive CD4+ T cells sorted from blood. This sample's subset: CD45RA+ positively selected. These receptors came from a man between 25 and 39 years old in good health.

The V and J genes are TRBV5-1 and TRBJ2-3; D may be TRBD1 (5 bases). The CDR3 is made up of 15 amino acids. V was pared by 0 bases and J by 0 bases, with 8 bases between. Germline V gene sequence: CDR1 SGHRS, CDR2 YFSETQ. The CDR3 here is CASSLVTASTDTQYF. The CDR3 coding sequence is TGCGCCAGCAGCTTGGTGACAGCCAGCACAGATACGCAGTATTTT.

The chain has TRBV7-8 and TRBJ2-2; no clear D. CDR3 size: 14 residues. Germline V lookup: CDR1 SGHVS, CDR2 FQNEAQ. Trimming took 1 base from V and 4 from J, leaving 7 bases between them. The CDR3 DNA reads TGTGCCAGCAGCTTAGTAGAGGCCACCGGGGAGCTGTTTTTT. It yields the protein CASSLVEATGELFF. The variable domain in full, completed from reference TRBV7-8 and TRBJ2-2, reads GAGVSQSPRYKVAKRGQDVALRCDPISGHVSLFWYQQALGQGPEFLTYFQNEAQLDKSGLPSDRFFAERPEGSVSTLKIQRTQQEDSAVYLCASSLVEATGELFFGEGSRLTVL.

This chain links TRBV10-1 with TRBJ2-2; 9 bases align to TRBD1. The germline gives CDR1 WNHNN, CDR2 SYGVQD (reference sequence). CDR3 size: 16 residues. The V and J ends lost 11 bases and 0 bases, in that order; junction bases with no gene match: 10. As DNA, the CDR3 is TGCGCCGAATACCGGGACAGGGCACCGAACACCGGGGAGCTGTTTTTT. It translates to CAEYRDRAPNTGELFF.

This clone was detected once. The chain combines TRBV9 with TRBJ1-1; weak D call: TRBD1 (5 bases). The CDR3 contains 15 residues. Trimming took 4 bases from V and 0 from J, leaving 13 bases between them. Per germline, CDR1 SGDLS and CDR2 YYNGEE. CDR3 sequence: CASSRGFRLNTEAFF. The DNA for the CDR3 is TGTGCCAGCAGCCGGGGGTTTCGTTTGAACACTGAAGCTTTCTTT.

J is TRBJ2-7 and V is TRBV6-6, with a weak D call TRBD2 (5 bases). Germline assignment: CDR1 MNHNY and CDR2 SVGAGI (reference sequence). The CDR3 contains 11 residues. The V end was cut by 6 bases, the J end by 6 bases, with 9 bases between. The chain's CDR3 is CASRALAEQYF. The CDR3 region has the DNA TGTGCCAGCAGGGCCCTAGCCGAGCAGTACTTC.

The J gene is TRBJ1-4, the V gene TRBV7-2; D is uncertain. Germline loops: CDR1 SGHTA, CDR2 FQGNSA. There are 15 residues in the CDR3. Trimming cost V 0 bases and J 3 bases, with 8 bases left between them. The CDR3 DNA follows: TGTGCCAGCAGCTTAGCATTAGGGTCTAATGAAAAACTGTTTTTT. This sequence encodes CASSLALGSNEKLFF.

In DNA form, the CDR3 reads TGCAGCGTTGGTGGGAGCCCAGAGACCCAGTACTTC. Translated: CSVGGSPETQYF. The V gene is TRBV29-1, the J gene TRBJ2-5; TRBD2 might be the D (5 bases). Germline values: CDR1 SQVTM, CDR2 ANQGSEA. CDR3 size: 12 residues. Deletions cut 4 bases from V and 4 bases from J, with 10 bases between. The full variable domain, rest sourced from reference TRBV29-1 and TRBJ2-5, is SAVISQKPSRDICQRGTSLTIQCQVDSQVTMMFWYRQQPGQSLTLIATANQGSEATYESGFVIDKFPISRPNLTFSTLTVSNMSPEDSSIYLCSVGGSPETQYFGPGTRLLVL.

The gene calls are TRBV18 and TRBJ2-4; D not resolved. The CDR3 consists of 17 residues. Deletions cut 5 bases from V and 1 base from J, with 18 bases between. Germline V CDR1 and CDR2: KGHSH, LQKENI. The CDR3 sequence: CASSAEVSTMAKNIQYF. CDR3 DNA: TGTGCCAGCTCAGCTGAAGTTAGTACAATGGCCAAAAACATTCAGTACTTC.

V and J are TRBV21-1 and TRBJ1-1; the table's D call of TRBD1 was not tested on the DNA. TRBV21-1 is assigned pseudogene status. The CDR3 has 15 amino acids. The CDR3 nucleotides are TGTGCCAGCAGCAAAGGCAGGGGGCTTAGCACTGAAGCTTTCTTT. It specifies CASSKGRGLSTEAFF.

The genes are TRBV9 and TRBJ2-1; 7 nucleotides match TRBD2. Germline lookup yields CDR1 SGDLS and CDR2 YYNGEE. The junction had 5 bases not matched to a gene; V was cut back by 0 bases and J by 5 bases. CDR3 size: 15 residues. The CDR3 spells CASSVVSSGDNEQFF. The CDR3 DNA reads as TGTGCCAGCAGCGTAGTGTCTAGCGGAGACAATGAGCAGTTCTTC.

V gene TRBV10-3 combines with J gene TRBJ1-4, with D possibly being TRBD1 (6 bases). The length of the CDR3 is 16 residues. Germline CDR1 ENHRY, CDR2 SYGVKD. Trimming left V 0 bases short and J 8 bases short, with 16 bases between. Written as DNA, the CDR3 is TGTGCCATCAGTGAGTCAGGGTGGGGGCTGAAGGAAAAACTGTTTTTT. This sequence encodes CAISESGWGLKEKLFF.

The V call is TRBV11-2, the J call TRBJ2-7; no reliable D call. Germline V gives CDR1 SGHAT, CDR2 FQNNGV. V dropped 1 base and J dropped 0 bases, with 10 bases sitting between them. This CDR3 is 15 amino acids long. In nucleotides, the CDR3 is TGTGCCAGCAGCTTAGGACCTCCAAGCTCCTACGAGCAGTACTTC. It translates to CASSLGPPSSYEQYF.

This clone was found a few times. At the DNA level, this CDR3 is encoded by other sequences in the same sample as well. CDR3 amino acids: CASSPRTSGYEQYF. The CDR3 bases are TGTGCCAGCTCACCTAGGACTAGCGGCTACGAGCAGTACTTC. The chain has TRBV18 and TRBJ2-7; TRBD2 agrees at 10 bases. Germline trimming cut 3 bases from V and 3 bases from J; bases unmatched to any gene: 2. The germline CDR1 and CDR2 sequences are KGHSH and LQKENI. The CDR3 covers 14 residues.

The V gene is TRBV27, the J gene TRBJ2-7, with D tentatively TRBD2 (6 bases). Trimming shortened V by 8 bases and J by 2 bases, and 13 bases separated the two germline ends. Germline CDR1 MNHEY, CDR2 SMNVEV (reference sequence). This CDR3 comprises 13 residues. The CDR3 nucleotides read TGTGCCAGCGGAGGAGGGCCGACCTACGAGCAGTACTTC. This gives the protein CASGGGPTYEQYF.

V and J are TRBV7-9 and TRBJ2-1, with D maybe TRBD1 (6 bases). The V and J ends lost 1 base and 11 bases respectively, with 15 bases between them. The CDR3 length is 14 residues. Looked up from germline, CDR1 is SEHNR and CDR2 is FQNEAQ (reference sequence). The CDR3 nucleotides read TGTGCCAGCAGCTTAGATCGCCGACAGGATAAGCAGTTCTTC. Translating it yields CASSLDRRQDKQFF.

The V and J genes are TRBV10-3 and TRBJ1-1, with 7 bases matching TRBD1. Germline V lookup: CDR1 ENHRY, CDR2 SYGVKD. V lost 6 bases, J lost 2 bases, and 12 bases stayed unmatched. The CDR3 runs 16 residues. CDR3 bases: TGTGCCATCAGCGAGAGGGGAGGGGGCAAAAACACTGAAGCTTTCTTT. Translating gives CAISERGGGKNTEAFF.

V is TRBV7-2 and J is TRBJ2-5, with D possibly matching TRBD1 (6 bases). Germline loops: CDR1 SGHTA, CDR2 FQGNSA. CDR3 size: 15 residues. V lost 3 bases and J 5 bases, leaving 16 bases between the germline ends. In DNA, the CDR3 is TGTGCCAGCAGCTTTACGGGACACTGGTATGAGACCCAGTACTTC. Protein: CASSFTGHWYETQYF. The variable domain in full, completed from reference TRBV7-2 and TRBJ2-5, reads GAGVSQSPSNKVTEKGKDVELRCDPISGHTALYWYRQSLGQGLEFLIYFQGNSAPDKSGLPSDRFSAERTGGSVSTLTIQRTQQEDSAVYLCASSFTGHWYETQYFGPGTRLLVL.

Notes on this clone: This specimen includes other DNA sequences encoding the same CDR3. This chain connects TRBV28 to TRBJ2-7; unclear D gene. Trimming took off 2 bases at V and 3 bases at J, with 8 bases between the two ends. The germline V gene has CDR1 MDHEN and CDR2 SYDVKM. This CDR3 is built from 13 residues. Here the CDR3 reads CASSLGSFYEQYF. DNA for the CDR3: TGTGCCAGCAGTTTAGGCAGCTTCTACGAGCAGTACTTC.

The DNA of the CDR3 is TGTGCCAGCAGTTACAAACCCGGGACCCACAATGAGCAGTTCTTC. Protein: CASSYKPGTHNEQFF. The gene calls are TRBV27 and TRBJ2-1; TRBD1 or TRBD2 may be the D gene (5 bases each). This CDR3 region has 15 residues. V was pared by 4 bases and J by 5 bases, with 15 bases between. Germline V CDR1 and CDR2: MNHEY, SMNVEV (reference sequence).

The V gene is TRBV2, the J gene TRBJ2-6, with unresolved D. The CDR3 contains 16 residues. Trimming removed 4 bases from V and 1 base from J, with 11 bases in between. The germline gives CDR1 SNHLY, CDR2 FYNNEI. CDR3 residues: CASSVLGGSGANVLTF. DNA for the CDR3: TGTGCCAGCAGTGTCCTAGGCGGATCTGGGGCCAACGTCCTGACTTTC.

V gene TRBV2 combines with J gene TRBJ2-3; perhaps TRBD2 as D (6 bases). V dropped 5 bases and J dropped 4 bases, with 16 bases sitting between them. The CDR3 is made up of 15 amino acids. CDR1 and CDR2 from the germline V gene are SNHLY and FYNNEI. The CDR3 DNA sequence: TGTGCCAGCAGTAACTTAGCGGTAGTAGCAGATACGCAGTATTTT. Protein sequence: CASSNLAVVADTQYF.

For this clone: The sample has other DNA sequences that encode this CDR3 too. This sequence joins TRBV5-4 and TRBJ2-3, with a tentative D call TRBD2 (6 bases). Germline assignment: CDR1 SGHNT and CDR2 YYREEE (reference sequence). There are 15 residues in the CDR3. V shed 0 bases and J shed 0 bases, with 8 bases lying between them. The chain's CDR3 is CASSLGLVSTDTQYF. DNA for the CDR3: TGTGCCAGCAGCTTGGGACTAGTAAGCACAGATACGCAGTATTTT.

As concerns this clone: Other nucleotide sequences in the sample specify the same CDR3. The chain links TRBV5-1 to TRBJ2-7; D is possibly TRBD1 or TRBD2 (5 bases each). The CDR3 is 14 residues long. V lost 0 bases and J 3 bases, leaving 10 bases between the germline ends. The germline CDR1 and CDR2 sequences are SGHRS and YFSETQ. The CDR3 here is CASSLGQRGYEQYF. In DNA, the CDR3 is TGCGCCAGCAGCTTGGGACAGAGGGGCTACGAGCAGTACTTC.

The chain joins TRBV6-1 to TRBJ1-5; D is uncertain. This CDR3 has 16 residues. Germline loops: CDR1 MNHNS, CDR2 SASEGT. Between the trimmed V and J ends, which lost 2 bases and 2 bases, there was a span of 13 bases. CDR3 protein: CASSELRGSGNQPQHF. CDR3 DNA: TGTGCCAGCAGTGAACTTAGAGGGAGCGGCAATCAGCCCCAGCATTTT.